This T cell receptor (beta chain) was identified in a study of blood T cell repertoires in COVID-19 (dated by TCRdb to the early 2020s). With respect to the entire study: Collaborator samples came from the United States, Italy and Spain and covered acute and convalescent phases of COVID-19. The material from the prospective study consisted of cDNA or gDNA derived from T cells, B-cell-depleted T cells, or PBMCs. Subjects who had been exposed to COVID-19, were actively infected with it, or had recovered from it provided the deeply sampled blood TCRbeta repertoires that made up the dataset. The repertoires were released in a freely available public database meant as a resource for research on the immune response to SARS-CoV-2. Samples were obtained from the ongoing ImmuneRACE study (first 160 participants) and from some 1,200 subjects provided by 6 global collaborators. A de-identified subject ID, COVID-19 status, age in years and sex were almost always included in the sample metadata. HLA class I and class II types, where available, came from metadata supplied by the sample provider rather than from assay-based typing.

Summary of the overall study and its limitations: The amount of clinical and demographic metadata varied by source and participant and was provided uncurated.

Regarding this clone: Its cognate antigen has yet to be identified. The record has no base qualities; no much larger clone is one base away.

The collaborating institutions used their own protocols to collect whole blood in K2EDTA tubes. Collaborator samples were shipped for TCRbeta analysis as frozen whole blood, isolated PBMCs, or DNA extracted from either sample type. Unmatched junction bases come to 5, with V trimmed by 6 bases and J by 6 bases. Looking up the germline V gene yields CDR1 SGDLS and CDR2 YYNGEE. The CDR3 runs 14 residues from the cysteine to the phenylalanine. Kept here is only the CDR3 DNA, which spans 42 bases and is read in frame from base 1. The immunoSEQ Assay, a bias-controlled multiplex PCR, was used to amplify TCRbeta CDR3 regions from genomic DNA. The study's processing was this. The number of nucleated cells in each sample was estimated by amplification of reference gene primers within the assay. To quantify the absolute abundance of each unique TCRbeta CDR3 rearrangement, sequence reads were collapsed and filtered. Productive Simpson clonality was computed per sample as the square root of Simpson's diversity index over productive rearrangements. The source is immuneACCESS, and TCRdb retained only in-frame sequences with V and J called. Part of the clones is not carried over; for the studies checked, unresolved V genes explain less than half of this, and the remainder is unexplained. For V, J and clone size, that table is used; D and trimming come from the DNA. The sample table records 150,000 to 160,000 clones; roughly 88% of these occur just once. The ten most abundant clones make up more than 7.5% of the sample.

In this chain, TRBV9 is recombined with TRBJ2-2; TRBD1 matches 10 bases in the middle. The clonotype was recovered from a woman between 50 and 59 years old with acute or convalescent COVID-19. Sequenced input: peripheral blood. The CDR3 sequence is CASTWTGGAGELFF. Here is the DNA: TGTGCCAGCACCTGGACAGGGGGAGCCGGGGAGCTGTTTTTT.